This TCR beta chain derives from a study of T-cell reconstitution after alpha-beta-depleted transplantation in children. Points on this clonotype: At one of its ends the junction is not consistent with the germline gene, which may arise from a read error.

Preparation of the TCRbeta library was carried out with unique molecular identifiers. TCRdb re-called the PCR reads with MiXCR, one entry per CDR3 protein. The table records roughly 500,000 distinct CDR3 sequences, approximately 32% of them present only once. The CDR3 is made up of 14 amino acids. This clonotype was obtained from a human donor who donated a stem cell graft to a child with aplastic anemia. Sequencing used PBMCs from the stem cell graft donor, obtained from the stem cell graft. V and J are TRBV12-3 or TRBV12-4 and TRBJ2-7; 9 bases line up with TRBD1. CDR3 nucleotides: TGTGCCAGCAGTTCACGACTACAGGGGGCAGGCACGCACTTC. Protein product: CASSSRLQGAGTHF.